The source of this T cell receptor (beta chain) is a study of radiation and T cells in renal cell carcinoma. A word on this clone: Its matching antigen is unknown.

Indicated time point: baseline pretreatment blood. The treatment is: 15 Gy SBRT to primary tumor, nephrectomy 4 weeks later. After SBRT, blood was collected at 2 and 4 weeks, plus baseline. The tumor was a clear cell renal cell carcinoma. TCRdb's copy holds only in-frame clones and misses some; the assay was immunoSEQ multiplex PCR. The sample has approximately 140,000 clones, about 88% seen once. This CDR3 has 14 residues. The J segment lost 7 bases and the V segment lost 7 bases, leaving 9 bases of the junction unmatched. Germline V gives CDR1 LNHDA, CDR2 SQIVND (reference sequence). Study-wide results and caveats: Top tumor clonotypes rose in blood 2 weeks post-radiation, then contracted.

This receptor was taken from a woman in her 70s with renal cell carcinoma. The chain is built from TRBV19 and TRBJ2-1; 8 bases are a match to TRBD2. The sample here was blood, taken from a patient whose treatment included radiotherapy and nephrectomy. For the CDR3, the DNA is TGTGCCAGTATGACGGGGGGGCCGTATAATGAGCAGTTCTTC. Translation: CASMTGGPYNEQFF.